This T cell receptor (beta chain) was obtained from a study of shared clonotypes between healthy human individuals. General study findings and limits: With four donors compared, about 5.2% of naive CD4 clonotypes were shared.

Libraries were prepared by immunoSEQ multiplex PCR; TCRdb keeps only in-frame clonotypes and omits some of them. The table lists some 1.4 million clones, roughly 96% of them singletons. V dropped 3 bases and J dropped 4; count of bases not matched to a gene: 10. Germline CDR1 reads KGHSH; CDR2 reads LQKENI. The CDR3 covers 18 residues. Of note for this clone: Its target is unknown.

The chain links TRBV18 to TRBJ2-1, with 12 bases fitting TRBD2. This clonotype originated in a man under 40 in good health. Sequencing was done on a sample of naive CD4+ T cells sorted from blood. As to subset: CD45RA+ positively selected. As DNA, the CDR3 is TGTGCCAGCTCACCGACTAGCGGGAGTACTCCCATATACAATGAGCAGTTCTTC. This codes for CASSPTSGSTPIYNEQFF.